This T cell receptor (beta chain) appears in the sequencing data of a study of blood T cells in healthy people across ages. Study-level results: The fall in TCR beta diversity per million T cells was roughly linear with age.

Comments on this clonotype: The antigen is undetermined.

Ranging in age from about 6 to 100, the donors were healthy Caucasian individuals from Russia. Primers used in a second PCR of roughly 6 to 12 cycles were a sample-barcoded 5' primer and a J-beta primer mix. TCRdb reprocessed the 5' RACE reads via MiXCR and lists one record per CDR3 protein. The sample shows around 800,000 distinct CDR3 sequences, 35% to 50% of them seen only once. Unmatched junction bases numbered 4, after V lost 1 base and J lost 8 bases. This CDR3 region has 13 residues. CDR1 and CDR2 (germline): MNHEY, SVGEGT. The sequenced material came from blood. The rearrangement uses TRBV6-2 or TRBV6-3 and TRBJ2-5, with TRBD1 matching over 7 bases. This TCR derives from an elderly man in good health. CDR3 sequence: CASSYYDRATQYF. Written as DNA, the CDR3 is TGTGCCAGCAGTTACTACGACAGGGCAACCCAGTACTTC.